Listed below are T cell receptor beta chains from one sample, sequenced in a study of blood T cell repertoires in COVID-19. TCRdb's table, derived via immunoSEQ multiplex PCR, lists solely in-frame clones and lacks some. The sample holds approximately 190,000 clones, around three quarters seen once. Sequencing input: peripheral blood. These receptors all come from a man in his 60s with active or convalescent COVID-19. Both conserved end residues are part of each CDR3. D genes are given only for firm matches. Size values are once, few and many counts, or a class for expanded clones, and some rows have none.

length,J,size,D,V,DNA,CDR3
19,TRBJ2-6,-,-,TRBV4-2,TGTGCCAGCAGCCAAGATCCCCCAGGTCTAAGCTCTGGGGCCAACGTCCTGACTTTC,CASSQDPPGLSSGANVLTF
16,TRBJ2-1,-,TRBD2,TRBV15,TGTGCCACCAGCAGAGATTTGGGACTAGCGGGAGGTGAGCAGTTCTTC,CATSRDLGLAGGEQFF
15,TRBJ1-4,few,-,TRBV18,TGTGCCAGCTCGCCCACCACATCAGGGAATGAAAAACTGTTTTTT,CASSPTTSGNEKLFF
13,TRBJ1-2,-,-,TRBV5-4,TGTGCCAGCAGCTTGGGGCATAACTATGGCTACACCTTC,CASSLGHNYGYTF
14,TRBJ1-2,-,-,TRBV20-1,TGCAGTGCTAGTTCAGGGGAGGGAGACTATGGCTACACCTTC,CSASSGEGDYGYTF
17,TRBJ2-2,-,TRBD2,TRBV28,TGTGCCAGCAGTTTAGGGACTAGCGGGGAGAACACCGGGGAGCTGTTTTTT,CASSLGTSGENTGELFF
16,TRBJ1-1,-,-,TRBV5-5,TGTGCCAGCAGCTTGGACCAGGGTCGTTCAAACACTGAAGCTTTCTTT,CASSLDQGRSNTEAFF
13,TRBJ1-1,-,-,TRBV30,TGTGCCTTAGGACGGGGGAGGGACACTGAAGCTTTCTTT,CALGRGRDTEAFF
14,TRBJ1-4,once,TRBD1,TRBV28,TGTGCCAGCAGTCGGACAGGTTCTAATGAAAAACTGTTTTTT,CASSRTGSNEKLFF
15,TRBJ2-7,-,TRBD2,TRBV18,TGTGCCAGCTCACCCATCTCTAGCGGGGGTAGAGAGCAGTACTTC,CASSPISSGGREQYF
16,TRBJ2-5,-,-,TRBV19,TGTGCCAGTACCCCTACTCGGGACACATCACAAGAGACCCAGTACTTC,CASTPTRDTSQETQYF
14,TRBJ2-7,-,TRBD2,TRBV28,TGTGCCAGCAGCCGACTAGCGGGATTTTTAGAGCAGTACTTC,CASSRLAGFLEQYF
18,TRBJ2-6,-,TRBD1,TRBV18,TGTGCCAGCTCACCACGCGGGACAGGGAAGTCCGGGGCCAACGTCCTGACTTTC,CASSPRGTGKSGANVLTF
16,TRBJ2-5,-,TRBD1,TRBV19,TGTGCCAGTAGCAAGAGGACAGGGAGGACCCAAGAGACCCAGTACTTC,CASSKRTGRTQETQYF
12,TRBJ1-1,-,TRBD1,TRBV29-1,TGCAGCGTGACAGGGATTGCTTTTGAAGCTTTCTTT,CSVTGIAFEAFF
15,TRBJ2-1,-,TRBD2,TRBV6-5,TGTGCCAGCAGTACTCTAGCGGGTAGGGACCATGAGCAGTTCTTC,CASSTLAGRDHEQFF
15,TRBJ2-1,-,TRBD1,TRBV3-1/TRBV3-2,TGTGCCAGCAGCCTTTTGGGACAGGGGGTTAATGAGCAGTTCTTC,CASSLLGQGVNEQFF
14,TRBJ2-7,-,TRBD1,TRBV4-2,TGTGCCAGCAGCCGAACAGGGGAATCCTACGAGCAGTACTTC,CASSRTGESYEQYF
15,TRBJ2-1,-,TRBD1,TRBV27,TGTGCCAGCAGTCTTACAGGGGGTGAATACAATGAGCAGTTCTTC,CASSLTGGEYNEQFF
14,TRBJ2-7,-,TRBD2,TRBV11-3,TGTGCCAGCAGCCCGGGACTAAGAGGACCCGAGCAGTACTTC,CASSPGLRGPEQYF
13,TRBJ2-4,few,TRBD1,TRBV18,TGTGCCAGCTCGAGGACAGGGATGGACATTCAGTACTTC,CASSRTGMDIQYF
16,TRBJ2-7,-,TRBD1,TRBV19,TGTGCCAGTAGTACCCCATGGACAGGGGTCTCCTACGAGCAGTACTTC,CASSTPWTGVSYEQYF
20,TRBJ2-1,-,-,TRBV19,TGTGCCAGTAGGCAAAGGACAGGGGGCGCGTCAGCGGGAGGGTGGAATGAGCAGTTCTTC,CASRQRTGGASAGGWNEQFF
15,TRBJ2-1,-,-,TRBV6-6,TGTGCCAGCAGTTGGTCGTTGGCCTCTGACAATGAGCAGTTCTTC,CASSWSLASDNEQFF
16,TRBJ1-2,-,-,TRBV14,TGTGCCAGCAGCCACAGCGGGAAGGGGGATGGGTATGGCTACACCTTC,CASSHSGKGDGYGYTF
12,TRBJ2-2,-,-,TRBV29-1,TGCAGGTTAGGGGAGAACACCGGGGAGCTGTTTTTT,CRLGENTGELFF
13,TRBJ1-2,-,TRBD1,TRBV12-3/TRBV12-4,TGTGCCAGCAGTTTAGACAGGGGGCGAGGCTACACCTTC,CASSLDRGRGYTF
16,TRBJ2-3,-,-,TRBV29-1,TGCAGCGTTGCCTTAAGGGGGCGGGAGGTCAGAGATACGCAGTATTTT,CSVALRGREVRDTQYF
15,TRBJ2-1,-,TRBD2,TRBV19,TGTGCCAGTAGAACCGGGACTAGCGGGAGCAATGAGCAGTTCTTC,CASRTGTSGSNEQFF
15,TRBJ2-1,-,TRBD1,TRBV29-1,TGCAGCATATACCTGCGACGGACAGGGAGGAATGAGCAGTTCTTC,CSIYLRRTGRNEQFF
14,TRBJ1-4,once,-,TRBV24-1,TGTGCCACCAGTGGGGCAGCCGAAAATGAAAAACTGTTTTTT,CATSGAAENEKLFF
13,TRBJ1-1,-,-,TRBV27,TGTGCCAGCATAACCCCTGGGGGGACTGAAGCTTTCTTT,CASITPGGTEAFF
15,TRBJ2-6,once,-,TRBV5-1,TGCGCCAGCAGCTGGACGGGGACAGGGGCCAACGTCCTGACTTTC,CASSWTGTGANVLTF
14,TRBJ1-2,-,-,TRBV28,TGTGCCAGCAGTTTAACGGCAGGGAACTATGGCTACACCTTC,CASSLTAGNYGYTF
18,TRBJ2-1,-,TRBD2,TRBV11-2,TGTGCCAGCAGCCTCAGGACTAGCGGGAGAGGGTCCTACAATGAGCAGTTCTTC,CASSLRTSGRGSYNEQFF
14,TRBJ1-2,-,-,TRBV11-2,TGTGCCAGCAGCCCCGCATGGAAAGAGGATGGCTACACCTTC,CASSPAWKEDGYTF